This entry describes one TCR beta chain. Its cognate antigen is unknown. CD8+CD57+ cell expansion had been shown by flow cytometry in patients chosen for sequencing. Each patient gave a blood sample that was collected before any therapy had been received. The study profiled TCR beta VDJ and CDR3 using genomic DNA as template. TCRdb redid the calling of the reads with MiXCR, one entry per CDR3 protein. Of under 350,000 distinct CDR3 sequences in the sample, under 65% were seen once. The sample comes from a study of CD8+CD57+ T cells in acquired aplastic anemia. Study background: Yields of DNA that came from sorted CD4+ and CD8+ cells averaged about 3.4 ug. Overall study findings and caveats: The CD8+ Simpson's diversity of patients and controls was not significantly different. Roughly 30 CD8+ CDR3 sequences occurred in both the patients and the controls.

With V trimmed by 2 bases and J by 3 bases, 4 bases remained unmatched. This CDR3 has 15 amino acids. CDR1 and CDR2 from the germline V gene are LNHDA and SQIVND (reference sequence). V and J are TRBV19 and TRBJ2-7; TRBD2 agrees at 10 bases. Material for sequencing was sorted CD4+, CD8+, or CD8+CD57+ T cells (not recorded which) from PBMCs. This TCR derives from a human donor with aplastic anemia. For the CDR3, the DNA is TGTGCCAGTAGTATATTAGCGGGAGGTATCTACGAGCAGTACTTC. This codes for CASSILAGGIYEQYF.